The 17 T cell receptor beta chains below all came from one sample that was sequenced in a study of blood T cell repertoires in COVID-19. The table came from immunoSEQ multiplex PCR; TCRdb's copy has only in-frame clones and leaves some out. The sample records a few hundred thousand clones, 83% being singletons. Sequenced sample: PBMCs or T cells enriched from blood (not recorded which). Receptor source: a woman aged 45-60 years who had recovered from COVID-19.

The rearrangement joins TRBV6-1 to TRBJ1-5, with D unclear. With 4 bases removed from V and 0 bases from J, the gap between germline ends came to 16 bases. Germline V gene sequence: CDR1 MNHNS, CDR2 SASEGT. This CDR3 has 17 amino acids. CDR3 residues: CASSVRTEVYSNQPQHF. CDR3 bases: TGTGCCAGCAGTGTCCGAACAGAAGTATATAGCAATCAGCCCCAGCATTTT.

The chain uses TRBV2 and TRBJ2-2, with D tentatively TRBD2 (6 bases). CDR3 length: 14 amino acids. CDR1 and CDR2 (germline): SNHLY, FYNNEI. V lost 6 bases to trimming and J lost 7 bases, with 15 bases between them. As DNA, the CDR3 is TGTGCCAGCAGGGGCTTGGAGGGCGGCGGGGAGCTGTTTTTT. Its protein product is CASRGLEGGGELFF.

Written as DNA, the CDR3 is TGCGCCAGCAGCTTAATGACAGGGGACCCCTACGAGCAGTACTTC. Protein sequence: CASSLMTGDPYEQYF. V is TRBV5-1 and J is TRBJ2-7; 8 bases align to TRBD1. Trimming took 2 bases from V and 2 from J; bases not matched to a gene: 6. Looked up from germline, CDR1 is SGHRS and CDR2 is YFSETQ. The length of the CDR3 is 15 residues.

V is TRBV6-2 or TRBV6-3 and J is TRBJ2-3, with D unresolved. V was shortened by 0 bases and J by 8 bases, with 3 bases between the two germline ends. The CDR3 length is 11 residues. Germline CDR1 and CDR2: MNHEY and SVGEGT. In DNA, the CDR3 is TGTGCCAGCAGTTACTCCGTTACGCAGTATTTT. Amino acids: CASSYSVTQYF.

CDR3 nucleotides: TGCGCCAGCAGCTTGGACAGGGTCGATGAAAAACTGTTTTTT. Amino acid sequence: CASSLDRVDEKLFF. This chain uses TRBV5-1 with TRBJ1-4, with a tentative D call TRBD1 (6 bases). The germline CDR1 and CDR2 sequences are SGHRS and YFSETQ. This CDR3 spans 14 amino acids. V was clipped by 0 bases and J by 6 bases, with 9 bases between them.

The CDR3, as DNA: TGTGCCAGCAGCGTAGTCCCGACAGGCATCTATGGCTACACCTTC. As protein: CASSVVPTGIYGYTF. The J gene is TRBJ1-2, the V gene TRBV9, with D tentatively TRBD1 (6 bases). The CDR3 loop spans 15 amino acids. CDR1 SGDLS and CDR2 YYNGEE come from the germline V gene. V lost 0 bases, J lost 4 bases, and 13 bases lay in between.

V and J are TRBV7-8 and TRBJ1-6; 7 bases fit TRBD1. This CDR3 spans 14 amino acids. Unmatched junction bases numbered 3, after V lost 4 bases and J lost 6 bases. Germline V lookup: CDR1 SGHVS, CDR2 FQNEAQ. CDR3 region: CASSYTGANSPLHF. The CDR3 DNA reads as TGTGCCAGCAGCTATACAGGGGCTAATTCACCCCTCCACTTT.

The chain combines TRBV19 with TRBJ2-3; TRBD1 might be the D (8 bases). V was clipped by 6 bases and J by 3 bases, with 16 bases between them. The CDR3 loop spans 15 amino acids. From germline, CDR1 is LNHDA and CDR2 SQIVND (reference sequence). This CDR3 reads CASRKQGEGTDTQYF. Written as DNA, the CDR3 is TGTGCCAGTAGAAAACAGGGGGAGGGTACAGATACGCAGTATTTT.

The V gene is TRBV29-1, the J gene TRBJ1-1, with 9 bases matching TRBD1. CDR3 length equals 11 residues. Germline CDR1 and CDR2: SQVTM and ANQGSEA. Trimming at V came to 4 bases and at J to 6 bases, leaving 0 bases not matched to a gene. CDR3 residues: CSVGDRAEAFF. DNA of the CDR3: TGCAGCGTTGGGGACAGGGCTGAAGCTTTCTTT.

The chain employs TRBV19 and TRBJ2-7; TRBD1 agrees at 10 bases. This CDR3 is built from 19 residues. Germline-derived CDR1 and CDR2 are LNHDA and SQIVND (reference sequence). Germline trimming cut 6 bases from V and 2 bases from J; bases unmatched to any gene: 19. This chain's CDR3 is CASSARQGARPREPYEQYF. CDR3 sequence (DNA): TGTGCCAGTAGCGCCCGACAGGGGGCTAGACCCCGGGAACCCTACGAGCAGTACTTC.

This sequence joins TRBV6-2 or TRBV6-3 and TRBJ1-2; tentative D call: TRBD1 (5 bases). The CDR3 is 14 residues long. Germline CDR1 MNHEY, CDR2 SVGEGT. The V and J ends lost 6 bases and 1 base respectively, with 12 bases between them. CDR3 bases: TGTGCCAGCAGCCTCGACAGCCATAACTATGGCTACACCTTC. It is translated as CASSLDSHNYGYTF.

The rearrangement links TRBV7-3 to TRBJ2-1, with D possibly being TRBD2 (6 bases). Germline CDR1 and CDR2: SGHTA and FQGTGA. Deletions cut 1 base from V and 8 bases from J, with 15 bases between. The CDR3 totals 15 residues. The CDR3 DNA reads TGTGCCAGCAGCTTAATGGCGGGGCGGGCAGATGAGCAGTTCTTC. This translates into CASSLMAGRADEQFF.

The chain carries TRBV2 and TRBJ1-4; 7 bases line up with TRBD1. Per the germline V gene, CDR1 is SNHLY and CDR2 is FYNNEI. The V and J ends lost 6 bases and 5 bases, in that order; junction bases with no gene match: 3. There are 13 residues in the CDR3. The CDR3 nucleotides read TGTGCCAGCAGAATGACAGGGAATGAAAAACTGTTTTTT. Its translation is CASRMTGNEKLFF.

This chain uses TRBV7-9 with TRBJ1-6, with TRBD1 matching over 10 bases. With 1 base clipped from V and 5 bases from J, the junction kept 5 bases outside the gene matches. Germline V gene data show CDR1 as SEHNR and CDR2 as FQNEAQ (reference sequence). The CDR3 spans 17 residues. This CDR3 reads CASSLGDRGVDNSPLHF. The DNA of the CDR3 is TGTGCCAGCAGCTTAGGGGACAGGGGAGTCGATAATTCACCCCTCCACTTT. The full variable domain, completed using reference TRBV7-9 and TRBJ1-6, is DTGVSQNPRHKITKRGQNVTFRCDPISEHNRLYWYRQTLGQGPEFLTYFQNEAQLEKSRLLSDRFSAERPKGSFSTLEIQRTEQGDSAMYLCASSLGDRGVDNSPLHFGNGTRLTVT.

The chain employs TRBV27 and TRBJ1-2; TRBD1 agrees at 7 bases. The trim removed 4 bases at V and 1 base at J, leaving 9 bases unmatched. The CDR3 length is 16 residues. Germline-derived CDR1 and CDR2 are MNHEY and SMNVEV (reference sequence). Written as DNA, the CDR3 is TGTGCCAGCAGTTATAACTCGGGACAGCGTAACTATGGCTACACCTTC. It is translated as CASSYNSGQRNYGYTF.

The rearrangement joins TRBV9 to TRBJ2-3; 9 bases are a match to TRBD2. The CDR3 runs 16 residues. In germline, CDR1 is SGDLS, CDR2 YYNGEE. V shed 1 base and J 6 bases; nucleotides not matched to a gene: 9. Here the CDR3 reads CASSVLSGSGSDTQYF. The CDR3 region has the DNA TGTGCCAGCAGCGTACTTAGCGGGAGTGGATCTGATACGCAGTATTTT. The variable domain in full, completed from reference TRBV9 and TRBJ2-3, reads DSGVTQTPKHLITATGQRVTLRCSPRSGDLSVYWYQQSLDQGLQFLIQYYNGEERAKGNILERFSAQQFPDLHSELNLSSLELGDSALYFCASSVLSGSGSDTQYFGPGTRLTVL.

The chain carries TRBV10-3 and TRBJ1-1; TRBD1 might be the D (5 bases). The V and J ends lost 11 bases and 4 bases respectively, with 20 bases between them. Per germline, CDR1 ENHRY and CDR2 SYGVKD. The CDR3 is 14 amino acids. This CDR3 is CASTQMGGRTEAFF. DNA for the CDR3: TGTGCCTCGACCCAAATGGGGGGACGCACTGAAGCTTTCTTT.